This T cell receptor (beta chain) was recorded in a study of cytomegalovirus exposure and HLA in healthy donors. Study results and limitations: For most subjects, TCR beta sequences were reported to predict HLA-A and HLA-B alleles with accuracy.

The PCR employed 60 Vbeta primers together with 13 Jbeta primers. Sequencing was performed with immunoSEQ multiplex PCR; in TCRdb, only in-frame clones are kept and a portion is missing. This repertoire includes under 130,000 clones. Germline values: CDR1 WNHNN, CDR2 SYGVQD (reference sequence). The CDR3 sequence is 13 residues long. V was trimmed by 4 bases and J by 2 bases, leaving 5 bases between them. Comment on this clone: Antigen: not known.

Sequencing used PBMCs. The sequence derives from a man over 45 in good health and CMV-seronegative. This sequence joins TRBV10-1 and TRBJ1-4; D is uncertain. The chain's CDR3 is CASSGATNEKLFF. The CDR3 coding sequence is TGCGCCAGCAGTGGGGCGACTAATGAAAAACTGTTTTTT.